Presented here are 24 T cell receptor beta chains from one specimen sequenced in a study of blood T cell repertoires in COVID-19. Using immunoSEQ multiplex PCR, the repertoire was profiled, and TCRdb retains in-frame clones only, with some absent. The table shows approximately 260,000 clones, with about 80% occurring only once. The sample consisted of peripheral blood. The receptors originated from a woman aged 80 or older with acute or convalescent COVID-19.

The chain employs TRBV5-1 and TRBJ2-7; the match to TRBD1 covers 11 bases. V trimming: 0 bases; J trimming: 6 bases; junction bases outside the gene matches: 2. The CDR3 extends over 14 amino acids. Germline V gene data show CDR1 as SGHRS and CDR2 as YFSETQ. The CDR3, as DNA: TGCGCCAGCAGCTTGGCGGACAGGGGGCTCGAGCAGTACTTC. Residues: CASSLADRGLEQYF.

This clone was detected a few times. The J gene is TRBJ1-6, the V gene TRBV5-1, with TRBD1 identical over 7 bases. Per the germline V gene, CDR1 is SGHRS and CDR2 is YFSETQ. V gave up 4 bases and J gave up 11 bases; unmatched junction bases: 9. The CDR3 is 14 amino acids. The chain's CDR3 is CASSQTGDSTPLHF. The CDR3 nucleotides read TGCGCCAGCAGCCAAACAGGGGATAGTACACCCCTCCACTTT.

This clone showed up just a few times. This chain uses TRBV12-5 with TRBJ1-1; D ambiguous. Germline loops: CDR1 LGHNT, CDR2 FRNRAP. Trimming left V 6 bases short and J 6 bases short, with 14 bases between. The CDR3 is 13 residues long. CDR3 amino acids: CASGMGGFAEAFF. The CDR3 bases are TGTGCTAGTGGAATGGGAGGGTTCGCTGAAGCTTTCTTT.

The chain employs TRBV11-2 and TRBJ2-7; 9 bases map to TRBD1. This CDR3 contains 16 residues. The V gene end was trimmed by 1 base and the J gene end by 2 bases; junction bases not matched to a gene: 6. Germline assignment: CDR1 SGHAT and CDR2 FQNNGV. The CDR3 DNA follows: TGTGCCAGCAGCTTAGCCTCCGGGACAGGGACCTACGAGCAGTACTTC. Its protein product is CASSLASGTGTYEQYF.

V and J are TRBV2 and TRBJ1-3; TRBD1 aligns across 7 bases. The J segment lost 8 bases and the V segment lost 6 bases, leaving 7 bases of the junction unmatched. This CDR3 is 13 amino acids long. Germline V lookup: CDR1 SNHLY, CDR2 FYNNEI. The CDR3 region is CASRGQLSHTIYF. Written as DNA, the CDR3 is TGTGCCAGCAGGGGACAGTTATCGCACACCATATATTTT.

This chain uses TRBV12-2 with TRBJ1-2. TRBV12-2 is recorded as a pseudogene. The CDR3 sequence is 18 residues long. The CDR3 is CASRREGHSGIVSYGYTF. The CDR3 DNA reads as TGTGCAAGTCGCCGGGAGGGGCACTCGGGAATTGTCAGCTATGGCTACACCTTC.

V gene TRBV7-8 combines with J gene TRBJ2-7, with D perhaps TRBD1 (7 bases). Germline loops: CDR1 SGHVS, CDR2 FQNEAQ. The CDR3 runs 15 residues. The V gene lost 3 bases and the J gene lost 6 bases, with 18 bases spanning the gap. The CDR3 here is CASSFGTRGVGEQYF. CDR3 nucleotide sequence: TGTGCCAGCAGCTTTGGGACCAGGGGGGTTGGCGAGCAGTACTTC.

The rearrangement joins TRBV18 to TRBJ1-2; 9 bases agree with TRBD1. V shed 3 bases, J shed 7 bases, and the junction held 3 bases outside the gene matches. There are 13 residues in the CDR3. Germline V gives CDR1 KGHSH, CDR2 LQKENI. The CDR3 loop is CASSPGTGSGYTF. The CDR3 DNA is TGTGCCAGCTCACCCGGGACAGGGAGTGGCTACACCTTC.

The chain links TRBV28 to TRBJ1-6, with 8 bases identical to TRBD1. The CDR3 sequence is 15 residues long. The trim removed 5 bases at V and 6 bases at J, leaving 6 bases unmatched. Germline V gives CDR1 MDHEN, CDR2 SYDVKM. This CDR3 is CASSPPDRVNSPLHF. In DNA form, the CDR3 reads TGTGCCAGCAGTCCCCCGGACAGGGTTAATTCACCCCTCCACTTT.

The gene calls are TRBV6-4 and TRBJ2-1; D possibly corresponds to TRBD2 (5 bases). Germline V gene lookup returns CDR1 MRHNA and CDR2 SNTAGT. There are 15 residues in the CDR3. V was pared by 0 bases and J by 5 bases, with 11 bases between. The CDR3 DNA sequence: TGTGCCAGCAGTGACTCGGGGTTAGCGAACAATGAGCAGTTCTTC. Translated, it gives CASSDSGLANNEQFF.

V gene TRBV5-1 combines with J gene TRBJ1-1; TRBD1 is a possible D gene (6 bases). The CDR3 has 17 residues. Germline-derived CDR1 and CDR2 are SGHRS and YFSETQ. V gave up 2 bases and J gave up 6 bases, with 23 bases separating them. This chain's CDR3 is CASSFPPTPGATAEAFF. The CDR3, as DNA: TGCGCCAGCAGCTTCCCCCCCACTCCAGGGGCGACGGCTGAAGCTTTCTTT. Filled out from reference TRBV5-1 and TRBJ1-1, the complete variable domain reads KAGVTQTPRYLIKTRGQQVTLSCSPISGHRSVSWYQQTPGQGLQFLFEYFSETQRNKGNFPGRFSGRQFSNSRSEMNVSTLELGDSALYLCASSFPPTPGATAEAFFGQGTRLTVV.

V and J are TRBV19 and TRBJ2-3; 9 bases agree with TRBD1. This CDR3 has 14 amino acids. The ends lost 7 bases at V and 3 bases at J; junction bases unmatched: 5. CDR1 is LNHDA, CDR2 SQIVND, per germline (reference sequence). The CDR3, as DNA: TGTGCCAGTACCTCGACAGGGGGGACAGATACGCAGTATTTT. As protein: CASTSTGGTDTQYF.

This rearrangement joins TRBV7-3 to TRBJ1-1; D may be TRBD1 (6 bases). The CDR3 length is 14 residues. V lost 2 bases and J 1 base, leaving 8 bases between the germline ends. Germline loops: CDR1 SGHTA, CDR2 FQGTGA. Here the CDR3 DNA reads TGTGCCAGCAGCTTAGCAGGGGCGAACACTGAAGCTTTCTTT. Translating gives CASSLAGANTEAFF.

The V call is TRBV5-1, the J call TRBJ1-6; 11 nucleotides agree with TRBD1. The V gene end was trimmed by 3 bases and the J gene end by 9 bases; junction bases not matched to a gene: 2. This CDR3 is built from 14 residues. From germline, CDR1 is SGHRS and CDR2 YFSETQ. CDR3 sequence (DNA): TGCGCCAGCAGCTCCGGACAGGGGGCTTCACCCCTCCACTTT. Its protein is CASSSGQGASPLHF.

Details on this clone: Its ends do not fully match the called genes, so a read error is possible. The V gene is TRBV3-1 (or the pseudogene TRBV3-2), the J gene TRBJ2-1, with a tentative D call TRBD2 (7 bases). Germline V CDR1 and CDR2: LGHDT, YNNKEL (reference sequence). This CDR3 is 15 amino acids long. CDR3 region: CASSPMAGAYNEQFF. The CDR3 DNA is TGTGCCAGCAGCCCGATGGCGGGGGCCTATAATGAGCAGTTCTTC.

This chain joins TRBV7-6 and TRBJ1-6, with D perhaps matching TRBD1 (6 bases). This CDR3 is 14 amino acids long. V was clipped by 5 bases and J by 7 bases, with 12 bases between them. Looked up from germline, CDR1 is SGHVS and CDR2 is FNYEAQ. The CDR3 reads CASSLGDTNSPLHF. Written as DNA, the CDR3 is TGTGCCAGCAGCCTCGGGGACACGAATTCACCCCTCCACTTT.

V usage is TRBV9 and J usage is TRBJ2-7; 9 bases are shared with TRBD1. V trimming: 2 bases; J trimming: 5 bases; junction bases outside the gene matches: 5. There are 14 residues in the CDR3. The germline CDR1 and CDR2 sequences are SGDLS and YYNGEE. The CDR3 region has the DNA TGTGCCAGCAGCGTCTCCGGGACAGGGAACGAGCAGTACTTC. This gives the protein CASSVSGTGNEQYF.

The gene calls are TRBV3-1 (or the pseudogene TRBV3-2) and TRBJ2-5; no reliable D call. Germline V gene data show CDR1 as LGHDT and CDR2 as YNNKEL (reference sequence). The CDR3 covers 13 residues. V shed 6 bases and J shed 1 base, with 9 bases lying between them. The CDR3 reads CASRLTSQETQYF. The CDR3 bases are TGTGCCAGCAGGCTTACATCCCAAGAGACCCAGTACTTC.

V is TRBV18 and J is TRBJ2-5; D not certain. V gave up 3 bases and J gave up 5 bases, with 10 bases separating them. CDR1 is KGHSH and CDR2 is LQKENI in the germline V gene. There are 13 residues in the CDR3. The CDR3 here is CASSPSGWETQYF. In DNA, the CDR3 is TGTGCCAGCTCACCGTCGGGTTGGGAGACCCAGTACTTC.

This clone was observed once. The chain carries TRBV28 and TRBJ1-6; tentative D call: TRBD1 (6 bases). Deletions cut 4 bases from V and 9 bases from J, with 19 bases between. From germline, CDR1 is MDHEN and CDR2 SYDVKM. This CDR3 has 16 residues. CDR3 in amino acids: CASSSPWGAGGSPLHF. CDR3 nucleotide sequence: TGTGCCAGCAGTTCACCCTGGGGGGCGGGAGGTTCACCCCTCCACTTT.

The V and J genes are TRBV28 and TRBJ2-3; D is unclear. CDR1 is MDHEN and CDR2 is SYDVKM in the germline V gene. This CDR3 contains 14 residues. V dropped 5 bases and J dropped 0 bases, with 9 bases sitting between them. The CDR3 here is CASSPLVSTDTQYF. In nucleotides, the CDR3 is TGTGCCAGCAGTCCTCTTGTCAGCACAGATACGCAGTATTTT.

The chain uses TRBV2 and TRBJ2-2, with 7 bases aligning to TRBD2. The CDR3 extends over 15 amino acids. After removal of 6 bases from V and 2 bases from J, the junction contained 6 bases not matched to a gene. The V gene's germline CDR1 is SNHLY and CDR2 FYNNEI. The CDR3 region has the DNA TGTGCCAGCAGCCAGAGCGGGATCAACACCGGGGAGCTGTTTTTT. Its translation is CASSQSGINTGELFF. The entire variable domain, with the rest obtained from reference TRBV2 and TRBJ2-2, is as follows: EPEVTQTPSHQVTQMGQEVILRCVPISNHLYFYWYRQILGQKVEFLVSFYNNEISEKSEIFDDQFSVERPDGSNFTLKIRSTKLEDSAMYFCASSQSGINTGELFFGEGSRLTVL.

J is TRBJ2-3 and V is TRBV7-3; D remains ambiguous. The germline V gene encodes CDR1 SGHTA and CDR2 FQGTGA. This CDR3 comprises 16 residues. V lost 1 base and J lost 2, with 13 bases in between. The CDR3 region is CASSLRAGPSTDTQYF. CDR3 DNA: TGTGCCAGCAGCTTAAGGGCTGGCCCTTCCACAGATACGCAGTATTTT.

The rearrangement joins TRBV9 to TRBJ2-3; TRBD2 aligns across 11 bases. This CDR3 is 17 amino acids long. V lost 4 bases and J lost 4; bases outside the gene matches: 11. Germline CDR1 SGDLS, CDR2 YYNGEE. The CDR3 bases are TGTGCCAGCAGCACCCTTAGCGGGGGGGCCAAGTCAGATACGCAGTATTTT. Protein product: CASSTLSGGAKSDTQYF. Looking up the rest from reference TRBV9 and TRBJ2-3 gives the full variable domain: DSGVTQTPKHLITATGQRVTLRCSPRSGDLSVYWYQQSLDQGLQFLIQYYNGEERAKGNILERFSAQQFPDLHSELNLSSLELGDSALYFCASSTLSGGAKSDTQYFGPGTRLTVL.